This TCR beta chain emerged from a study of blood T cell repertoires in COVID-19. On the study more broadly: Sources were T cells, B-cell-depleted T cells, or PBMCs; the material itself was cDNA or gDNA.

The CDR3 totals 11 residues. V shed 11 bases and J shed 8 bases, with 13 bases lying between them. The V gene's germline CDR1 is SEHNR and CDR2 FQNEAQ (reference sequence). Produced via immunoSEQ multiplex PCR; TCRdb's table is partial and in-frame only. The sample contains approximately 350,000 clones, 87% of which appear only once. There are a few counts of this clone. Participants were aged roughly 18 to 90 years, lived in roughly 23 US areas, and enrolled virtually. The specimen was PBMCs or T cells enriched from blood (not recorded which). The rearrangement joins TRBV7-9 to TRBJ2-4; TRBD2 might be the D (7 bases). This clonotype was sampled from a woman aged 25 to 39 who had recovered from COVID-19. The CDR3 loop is CAGGGGDIQYF. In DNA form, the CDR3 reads TGTGCCGGAGGGGGAGGGGACATTCAGTACTTC.